The clone carrying this T cell receptor (beta chain) occurred a few times. At one end, the junction sequence differs from germline, possibly due to a read error. TCRdb processed the RT-PCR reads anew with MiXCR; each CDR3 protein has one entry. The repertoire holds about 960,000 distinct CDR3 sequences, with roughly 18% as singletons. This sample stems from a study of patients and donors after allogeneic stem cell transplantation. Input material: blood, either unsorted or a sorted T cell fraction (not recorded which). The TCR was taken from a human donor who was either an allogeneic HSCT recipient or a stem cell or donor lymphocyte infusion donor (not recorded which). It is not recorded whose cells these are; they may come from a transplant donor.

The CDR3 DNA follows: TGTGCTAGCAGCAATAGGCCCGGGACAGGACCTAAAACGAACACCGGGGAGCTGTTTTTT. It specifies CASSNRPGTGPKTNTGELFF. J is TRBJ2-2 and V is TRBV7-7; TRBD1 matches at 8 bases. CDR3 size: 20 residues. CDR1 is SSHAT, CDR2 FNYEAQ, per germline (reference sequence).